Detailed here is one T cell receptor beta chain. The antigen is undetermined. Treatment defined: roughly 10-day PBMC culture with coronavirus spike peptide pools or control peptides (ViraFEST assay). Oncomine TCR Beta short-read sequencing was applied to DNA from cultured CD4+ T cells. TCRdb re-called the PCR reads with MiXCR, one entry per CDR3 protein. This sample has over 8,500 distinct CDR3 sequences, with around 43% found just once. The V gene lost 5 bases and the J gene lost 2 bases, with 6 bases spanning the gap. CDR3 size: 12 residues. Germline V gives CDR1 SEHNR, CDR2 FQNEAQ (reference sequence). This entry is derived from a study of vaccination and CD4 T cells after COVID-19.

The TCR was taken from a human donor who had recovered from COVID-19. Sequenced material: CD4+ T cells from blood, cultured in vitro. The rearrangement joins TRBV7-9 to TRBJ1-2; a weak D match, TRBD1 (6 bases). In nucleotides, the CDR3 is TGTGCCAGCAGCGGGACAAACTATGGCTACACCTTC. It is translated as CASSGTNYGYTF.